This TCR beta chain was sequenced during a study of blood T cell repertoires in COVID-19. About the research overall: Samples representing acute and convalescent COVID-19 were sourced from the United States, Italy and Spain. The cDNA or gDNA used as material had been derived from T cells, B-cell-depleted T cells, or PBMCs.

This clone was seen once. Seattle enrolled patients during active infection and tracked them longitudinally. Germline lookup yields CDR1 SEHNR and CDR2 FQNEAQ (reference sequence). V lost 5 bases and J lost 8, with 19 bases in between. CDR3 size: 15 residues. In the original processing: Reference gene primer amplification gave estimated nucleated cell counts. Only in-frame clones appear in the TCRdb table, and some are missing; sequencing was by immunoSEQ multiplex PCR. D and trimming come from the DNA, and the V and J calls and clone size come from that table. The sample shows about 250,000 clones, nearly 90% of them seen only once.

Sequencing was carried out using peripheral blood. This receptor was taken from a woman between 55 and 75 years old with COVID-19, enrolled during active disease. The J gene is TRBJ2-1, the V gene TRBV7-9; a possible D gene is TRBD1 (5 bases). The DNA for the CDR3 is TGTGCCAGCAGCACCCCAGGGTTTCAGGGCGATGAGCAGTTCTTC. Its translation: CASSTPGFQGDEQFF.